A selection of T cell receptor beta chains follows, all from one sample in a study of chemoradiotherapy in HPV16-positive cancers. The method was immunoSEQ multiplex PCR; TCRdb's version includes in-frame clones alone and lacks a portion of them. In the table there are 15,000 to 20,000 clones, around three quarters of which are singletons. The material was tumor tissue, obtained from a patient who underwent chemoradiotherapy. These TCRs come from a human donor with HPV-associated anogenital cancer. Both conserved end residues are part of each CDR3. A D gene is named only where the DNA matches it firmly. Size is omitted from some rows. Given values are once, few, many or a class for expanded clones.

d_gene,v_gene,abundance,j_gene,CDR3aa,CDR3nt
-,TRBV5-1,few,TRBJ2-3,CASSFQDTQYF,TGCGCCAGCAGCTTCCAGGATACGCAGTATTTT
-,TRBV10-2,-,TRBJ2-7,CASSTPGSYEQYF,TGCGCCAGCAGTACCCCCGGGAGCTACGAGCAGTACTTC
TRBD1,TRBV30,-,TRBJ1-5,CAWSRQGDQPQHF,TGTGCCTGGAGTCGACAGGGAGATCAGCCCCAGCATTTT
-,TRBV7-6,-,TRBJ2-3,CASSLDREDTQYF,TGTGCCAGCAGCTTAGACAGGGAAGATACGCAGTATTTT
-,TRBV2,-,TRBJ1-2,CASSEVGGLVRYGYTF,TGTGCCAGCAGTGAAGTCGGTGGACTAGTGCGCTATGGCTACACCTTC
TRBD2,TRBV5-6,-,TRBJ2-5,CASSHFETSGGRTQYF,TGTGCCAGCAGCCATTTCGAGACTAGCGGGGGGCGGACCCAGTACTTC
-,TRBV7-2,-,TRBJ2-7,CASSRDLNYEQYF,TGTGCCAGCAGCAGAGACCTAAACTACGAGCAGTACTTC
TRBD1,TRBV6-6,-,TRBJ1-3,CASSWTGPSGNTIYF,TGTGCCAGCAGTTGGACAGGACCCTCTGGAAACACCATATATTTT
-,TRBV9,-,TRBJ2-5,CASSVGERGSRAETQYF,TGTGCCAGCAGCGTAGGTGAAAGGGGGAGCCGGGCAGAGACCCAGTACTTC
TRBD1,TRBV6-6,-,TRBJ1-1,CATYGTGFLNTEAFF,TGTGCCACCTATGGGACAGGGTTTTTGAACACTGAAGCTTTCTTT
-,TRBV6-1,-,TRBJ2-1,CASSVSGNNEQFF,TGTGCCAGCAGTGTGTCAGGGAACAATGAGCAGTTCTTC